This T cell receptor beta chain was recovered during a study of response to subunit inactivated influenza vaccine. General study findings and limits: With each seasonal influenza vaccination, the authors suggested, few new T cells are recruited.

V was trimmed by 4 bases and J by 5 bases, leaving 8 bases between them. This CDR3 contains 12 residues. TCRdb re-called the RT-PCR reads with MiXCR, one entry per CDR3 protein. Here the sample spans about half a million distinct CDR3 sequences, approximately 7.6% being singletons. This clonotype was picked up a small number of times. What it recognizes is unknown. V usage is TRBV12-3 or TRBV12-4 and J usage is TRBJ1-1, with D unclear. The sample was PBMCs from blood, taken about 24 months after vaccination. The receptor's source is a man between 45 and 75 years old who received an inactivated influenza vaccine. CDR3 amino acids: CASSSRVTEAFF. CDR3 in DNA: TGTGCCAGCAGTTCGAGGGTGACTGAAGCTTTCTTT.